These 17 T cell receptor beta chains originate from one sample sequenced in a study of regulatory T cells in long-lasting Graves disease. Arm-PCR of CDR3 regions with iRepertoire HTBI primers generated TCR beta libraries. TCRdb passed the multiplex PCR reads through MiXCR, listing each CDR3 protein once. This sample carries fewer than 550,000 distinct CDR3 sequences, about 22% of them seen once, and the ten largest clones take roughly 7%. Time point given: persistent/refractory GD, antithyroid drugs over 5 years with positive TRAb. The TCR library was made from RNA that had been extracted from PBMCs in TRIzol. The sample here was peripheral blood mononuclear cells (PBMCs), taken when the disease was refractory, from a patient treated with antithyroid drugs. These receptors were obtained from a female donor with Graves disease.

This rearrangement joins TRBV24-1 to TRBJ2-2; D not resolved. Trimming stripped 6 bases from V and 0 bases from J, with 10 bases between. The CDR3 is 15 amino acids. Germline CDR1 and CDR2: KGHDR and SFDVKD. The CDR3 sequence: CATSHGPTNTGELFF. The CDR3 DNA is TGTGCCACCAGTCACGGGCCCACGAACACCGGGGAGCTGTTTTTT.

This clonotype has just a few counts. The chain is built from TRBV5-1 and TRBJ2-1, with 9 bases lining up with TRBD2. CDR1 and CDR2 from the germline V gene are SGHRS and YFSETQ. With 2 bases clipped from V and 7 bases from J, the junction kept 10 bases outside the gene matches. The CDR3 runs to 16 residues. The CDR3 region has the DNA TGCGCCAGCAGCTTCTTAGCGGGGGACGGAGGGAATGAGCAGTTCTTC. This gives the protein CASSFLAGDGGNEQFF.

This clonotype was seen at least ten times. The V and J genes are TRBV24-1 and TRBJ2-5; TRBD2 agrees at 16 bases. V shed 7 bases and J 3 bases; nucleotides not matched to a gene: 10. The CDR3 is made up of 18 amino acids. Germline lookup yields CDR1 KGHDR and CDR2 SFDVKD. CDR3 nucleotide sequence: TGTGCCACCAGCGGGACTAGCGGGAGGGTAGGGGATGAAGAGACCCAGTACTTC. Its translation: CATSGTSGRVGDEETQYF.

This clonotype has a count of ten or more. The chain combines TRBV24-1 with TRBJ2-7; a weak D match, TRBD1 (7 bases). The CDR3 covers 15 residues. Germline loops: CDR1 KGHDR, CDR2 SFDVKD. Trimming shortened V by 6 bases and J by 1 base, and 15 bases separated the two germline ends. The DNA of the CDR3 is TGTGCCACCAGTTTCGGGCAGGGGGGATCCTACGAGCAGTACTTC. It specifies CATSFGQGGSYEQYF.

This clonotype was seen a handful of times. The chain has TRBV28 and TRBJ2-7; D is uncertain. From germline, CDR1 is MDHEN and CDR2 SYDVKM. Trimming stripped 3 bases from V and 1 base from J, with 10 bases between. There are 14 residues in the CDR3. CDR3 nucleotides: TGTGCCAGCAGTTTTGTCACAGAATCCTACGAGCAGTACTTC. It translates to CASSFVTESYEQYF.

The chain has TRBV4-1 and TRBJ2-7; 10 nucleotides align to TRBD2. J gave up 0 bases and V 5 bases, and 4 bases lay outside the gene matches. The germline gives CDR1 MGHRA, CDR2 YSYEKL. This CDR3 has 15 amino acids. The CDR3 DNA is TGCGCCAGCAGCGTGACTAGCGGGCTCTCCTACGAGCAGTACTTC. Its protein is CASSVTSGLSYEQYF.

This clonotype was counted at least ten times. V and J are TRBV15 and TRBJ1-1, with unresolved D. This CDR3 comprises 14 residues. Trimming shortened V by 0 bases and J by 5 bases, and 10 bases separated the two germline ends. Per the germline V gene, CDR1 is LNHNV and CDR2 is YYDKDF (reference sequence). CDR3 region: CATSRDPGGTEAFF. Here the CDR3 DNA reads TGTGCCACCAGCAGAGACCCGGGAGGAACTGAAGCTTTCTTT.

The chain employs TRBV11-3 and TRBJ2-2; TRBD1 matches at 7 bases. V shed 7 bases, J shed 5 bases, and the junction held 10 bases outside the gene matches. This CDR3 has 15 residues. The V gene's germline CDR1 is SGHNT and CDR2 YENEEA. This CDR3 reads CASIHGTVNTGELFF. The CDR3 region has the DNA TGTGCCAGCATTCACGGGACAGTAAATACCGGGGAGCTGTTTTTT.

In this sample, this clonotype turned up a few times. Just one base apart from a much larger clone, this may be a read error. The rearrangement links TRBV6-1 to TRBJ1-1, with D perhaps TRBD1 (6 bases). Per the germline V gene, CDR1 is MNHNS and CDR2 is SASEGT. V gave up 5 bases and J gave up 3 bases, with 22 bases separating them. The CDR3 spans 17 residues. The DNA of the CDR3 is TGTGCCAGCAGTCCCGCCGGGACATTACGAATGGACACTGAAGCTTTCTTT. This encodes CASSPAGTLRMDTEAFF.

This clonotype was seen more than once but under ten times. This chain connects TRBV6-2 or TRBV6-3 to TRBJ2-2; possibly TRBD2 for D (6 bases). Looked up from germline, CDR1 is MNHEY and CDR2 is SVGEGT. The V end was cut by 7 bases, the J end by 8 bases, with 14 bases between. This CDR3 comprises 13 residues. The CDR3 loop reads CASTTGTDGELFF. CDR3 coding DNA: TGTGCCAGCACCACCGGGACTGATGGGGAGCTGTTTTTT.

This clonotype was observed a few times. The gene calls are TRBV20-1 and TRBJ2-5; D perhaps matches TRBD2 (6 bases). The CDR3 covers 14 residues. In germline, CDR1 is DFQATT, CDR2 SNEGSKA (reference sequence). The V and J ends lost 0 bases and 2 bases respectively, with 10 bases between them. For the CDR3, the DNA is TGCAGTGCTAGAGAACAGCGGGCACAAGAGACCCAGTACTTC. It codes for CSAREQRAQETQYF.

This clonotype was counted at least ten times. The rearrangement joins TRBV30 to TRBJ2-7; no definite D call. This CDR3 comprises 11 residues. Germline CDR1 reads GTSNPN; CDR2 reads SVGIG (reference sequence). V was shortened by 2 bases and J by 3 bases, with 5 bases between the two germline ends. The CDR3: CAWSNLYEQYF. CDR3 bases: TGTGCCTGGAGTAACCTCTACGAGCAGTACTTC.

The table lists this clonotype with many counts. CDR3 sequence (DNA): TGTGCCAGCAGCCTCGGGGGTCGAAAAGCTTTCTTT. It specifies CASSLGGRKAFF. The chain couples TRBV11-2 to TRBJ1-1, with a weak D call TRBD1 (5 bases). Per the germline V gene, CDR1 is SGHAT and CDR2 is FQNNGV. This CDR3 is 12 amino acids long. The V and J ends lost 5 bases and 9 bases respectively, with 13 bases between them.

This clonotype has at least ten counts. The chain has TRBV12-3 or TRBV12-4 and TRBJ1-2, with 9 bases matching TRBD1. The CDR3 covers 16 residues. Trimming took 6 bases from V and 5 from J; bases not matched to a gene: 13. This CDR3 reads CASSGPGTGSYYGYTF. The CDR3 DNA reads as TGTGCCAGCAGCGGTCCCGGGACAGGGTCGTATTATGGCTACACCTTC.

The chain joins TRBV18 to TRBJ2-5; D not resolved. Trimming shortened V by 3 bases and J by 3 bases, and 11 bases separated the two germline ends. Germline V gene sequence: CDR1 KGHSH, CDR2 LQKENI. The CDR3 has 14 amino acids. The CDR3 bases are TGTGCCAGCTCACCCCCCGGGCGGAAAGAGACCCAGTACTTC. Amino acids: CASSPPGRKETQYF.

In its sample, this clonotype was seen many times. The CDR3 sequence is CASSARTGPANYGYTF. The CDR3 coding sequence is TGTGCCAGCAGCGCAAGGACAGGGCCCGCTAACTATGGCTACACCTTC. The chain combines TRBV9 with TRBJ1-2, with 8 positions matching TRBD1. Germline CDR1 is SGDLS and CDR2 is YYNGEE. The CDR3 consists of 16 residues. The V and J ends lost 3 bases and 0 bases, in that order; junction bases with no gene match: 7.

This clonotype was seen ten or more times. The chain carries TRBV20-1 and TRBJ2-4, with a possible D match to TRBD1 (5 bases). CDR1 DFQATT and CDR2 SNEGSKA come from the germline V gene (reference sequence). The CDR3 extends over 13 amino acids. Trimming left V 1 base short and J 8 bases short, with 12 bases between. The CDR3 spells CSARGPGFYIQYF. The CDR3 DNA is TGCAGTGCTAGAGGCCCAGGGTTTTACATTCAGTACTTC.